The 29 T cell receptor beta chains reported below all come from one sample, sequenced in a study of CD8 T cells in ankylosing spondylitis. Study-wide findings and caveats: What appeared characteristic of ankylosing spondylitis blood was a TCR beta motif of seven to nine highly homologous variants.

These TCRs are of unknown antigen specificity. Each CDR3 protein is one row after TCRdb ran MiXCR on the 5' RACE reads. The sample records a few hundred thousand distinct CDR3 sequences, 15% to 20% being singletons. The sequencing input was blood, either unsorted or a sorted T cell fraction (not recorded which). Receptors originate from a male donor with ankylosing spondylitis.

This clonotype was observed a handful of times. This CDR3 reads CASSTGRAGTADTQYF. CDR3 sequence (DNA): TGCGCCAGCAGCACCGGGAGGGCCGGAACTGCAGATACGCAGTATTTT. The V and J genes are TRBV5-1 and TRBJ2-3; 8 bases are shared with TRBD2. Germline CDR1 and CDR2: SGHRS and YFSETQ. V trimming: 4 bases; J trimming: 4 bases; junction bases outside the gene matches: 11. The CDR3 is made up of 16 amino acids.

The DNA for the CDR3 is TGTGCCAGCAGCGGACAGGGATGGCCCGTTGCCTATGGCTACACCTTC. Translated: CASSGQGWPVAYGYTF. The genes are TRBV6-1 and TRBJ1-2, with 8 bases lining up with TRBD1. This CDR3 contains 16 residues. V shed 6 bases and J 4 bases; nucleotides not matched to a gene: 13. The germline V gene encodes CDR1 MNHNS and CDR2 SASEGT.

The chain links TRBV28 to TRBJ1-2; possible D gene TRBD1, 5 bases. The ends were cut back, 4 bases at V and 3 bases at J, with 21 bases in the middle. Germline assignment: CDR1 MDHEN and CDR2 SYDVKM. The CDR3 extends over 17 amino acids. The CDR3 DNA follows: TGTGCCAGCAGTTCCCCCTGGGACCCAAGGGGTGACTATGGCTACACCTTC. This gives the protein CASSSPWDPRGDYGYTF.

This clonotype was counted between two and nine times. The chain carries TRBV2 and TRBJ2-5, with TRBD2 as a possible D gene (6 bases). Trimming pared 5 bases from V and 0 bases from J, leaving 16 bases between. Germline V CDR1 and CDR2: SNHLY, FYNNEI. This CDR3 contains 16 residues. The CDR3: CASSPRGTKNQETQYF. The CDR3 region has the DNA TGTGCCAGCAGTCCTCGGGGGACCAAAAACCAAGAGACCCAGTACTTC.

This clonotype was counted only a few times. This sequence joins TRBV10-3 and TRBJ1-1; 7 bases agree with TRBD1. CDR1 is ENHRY, CDR2 SYGVKD, per germline. Trimming cost V 0 bases and J 5 bases; bases outside gene matches: 6. This CDR3 comprises 15 residues. CDR3 nucleotide sequence: TGTGCCATCAGTGAGTCTTTGACAGGGATTACTGAAGCTTTCTTT. This codes for CAISESLTGITEAFF.

The rearrangement links TRBV20-1 to TRBJ2-7; no firm D call. The CDR3 length is 14 residues. Germline CDR1 and CDR2: DFQATT and SNEGSKA (reference sequence). Trimming pared 2 bases from V and 2 bases from J, leaving 13 bases between. Written as DNA, the CDR3 is TGCAGTGCTAGACGACGCGTACCTCCCTACGAGCAGTACTTC. Its translation: CSARRRVPPYEQYF.

J is TRBJ2-1 and V is TRBV25-1, with D perhaps TRBD1 or TRBD2 (5 bases each). This CDR3 region has 14 residues. Per germline, CDR1 MGHDK and CDR2 SYGVNS. V was cut by 4 bases and J by 7 bases, with 14 bases left in between. The CDR3 protein is CASSVRDAVNEQFF. In DNA, the CDR3 is TGTGCCAGCAGTGTTAGGGACGCTGTAAATGAGCAGTTCTTC.

The sample holds many counts of this clonotype. The chain joins TRBV11-2 to TRBJ2-3; weak D call: TRBD2 (6 bases). Trimming took off 2 bases at V and 3 bases at J, with 15 bases between the two ends. Germline V gene sequence: CDR1 SGHAT, CDR2 FQNNGV. The CDR3 loop spans 16 amino acids. CDR3 in DNA: TGTGCCAGCAGCTTAAGACTAGTGGGTGGTACAGATACGCAGTATTTT. It codes for CASSLRLVGGTDTQYF.

In this sample, this clonotype turned up many times. The chain employs TRBV5-1 and TRBJ2-3; D may be TRBD1 (5 bases). Trimming cost V 5 bases and J 0 bases, with 13 bases left between them. Germline V gene sequence: CDR1 SGHRS, CDR2 YFSETQ. The CDR3 extends over 15 amino acids. DNA of the CDR3: TGCGCCAGCAGGAATTCAGGGTCCAGCACAGATACGCAGTATTTT. Protein sequence: CASRNSGSSTDTQYF.

This clonotype has only a few counts. The chain has TRBV5-1 and TRBJ2-3; the D gene is possibly TRBD1 (5 bases). V dropped 0 bases and J dropped 5 bases, with 10 bases sitting between them. Looked up from germline, CDR1 is SGHRS and CDR2 is YFSETQ. The CDR3 is 14 amino acids. The CDR3 is CASSLARVEDTQYF. In DNA form, the CDR3 reads TGCGCCAGCAGCTTGGCCAGGGTTGAAGATACGCAGTATTTT.

This clonotype came up a few times. The V and J genes are TRBV30 and TRBJ2-5; D ambiguous. V was clipped by 3 bases and J by 6 bases, with 11 bases between them. From germline, CDR1 is GTSNPN and CDR2 SVGIG (reference sequence). The CDR3 spans 12 residues. The CDR3 protein is CAWSLQKKTQYF. The DNA for the CDR3 is TGTGCCTGGAGCTTGCAGAAAAAGACCCAGTACTTC.

The table lists this clonotype with a few counts. The rearrangement joins TRBV3-1 to TRBJ2-1, with 7 bases matching TRBD1. V was clipped by 4 bases and J by 4 bases; unmatched bases: 10. This CDR3 contains 16 residues. Germline loops: CDR1 LGHDT, CDR2 YNNKEL (reference sequence). The CDR3, as DNA: TGTGCCAGCAGCCGAGGGACAGTGTCGCCTTACAATGAGCAGTTCTTC. This sequence encodes CASSRGTVSPYNEQFF.

This sequence joins TRBV18 and TRBJ2-7; D remains ambiguous. The V end lost 5 bases, the J end lost 2 bases, and 16 bases lay between the germline ends. This CDR3 is built from 15 residues. The germline V gene has CDR1 KGHSH and CDR2 LQKENI. The CDR3 nucleotides read TGTGCCAGCTCAGCCCCCAGGACCCCTCCCTACGAGCAGTACTTC. This encodes CASSAPRTPPYEQYF. Complete variable domain (other parts from reference TRBV18 and TRBJ2-7): NAGVMQNPRHLVRRRGQEARLRCSPMKGHSHVYWYRQLPEEGLKFMVYLQKENIIDESGMPKERFSAEFPKEGPSILRIQQVVRGDSAAYFCASSAPRTPPYEQYFGPGTRLTVT.

The chain employs TRBV30 and TRBJ1-5; D gene ambiguous. CDR1 GTSNPN and CDR2 SVGIG come from the germline V gene (reference sequence). CDR3 length: 14 residues. With 1 base removed from V and 5 bases from J, the gap between germline ends came to 12 bases. In DNA, the CDR3 is TGTGCCTGGAGTGCATTACAGTCCTATCAGCCCCAGCATTTT. It specifies CAWSALQSYQPQHF.

V is TRBV18 and J is TRBJ1-2; TRBD1 matches 8 bases. V lost 2 bases and J lost 9; bases outside the gene matches: 8. The CDR3 covers 14 residues. Germline loops: CDR1 KGHSH, CDR2 LQKENI. The CDR3 sequence is CASSPDRGLGSYTF. Here the CDR3 DNA reads TGTGCCAGCTCACCAGACAGGGGTCTAGGGAGCTACACCTTC.

There are a few counts of this clonotype. The V gene is TRBV20-1, the J gene TRBJ1-4; D gene uncertain. The CDR3 is 14 residues long. Germline CDR1 is DFQATT and CDR2 is SNEGSKA (reference sequence). Trimming removed 0 bases from V and 8 bases from J, with 13 bases in between. The CDR3 bases are TGCAGTGCTAGAGAGAGAAAGGGTGGAGAAAAACTGTTTTTT. This codes for CSARERKGGEKLFF.

This clonotype occurred a few times. The rearrangement joins TRBV5-1 to TRBJ2-5, with 7 positions matching TRBD1. The J segment lost 2 bases and the V segment lost 4 bases, leaving 5 bases of the junction unmatched. The CDR3 runs to 14 residues. Per germline, CDR1 SGHRS and CDR2 YFSETQ. As DNA, the CDR3 is TGCGCCAGCAGCCGTAACAGGGGACAAGAGACCCAGTACTTC. Translation: CASSRNRGQETQYF.

This clonotype was counted ten times or more. The chain couples TRBV7-2 to TRBJ2-4; tentative D call: TRBD1 (6 bases). CDR3 length: 14 amino acids. Trimming pared 5 bases from V and 1 base from J, leaving 9 bases between. The germline gives CDR1 SGHTA, CDR2 FQGNSA. CDR3 sequence: CASSPQGAKNIQYF. Written as DNA, the CDR3 is TGTGCCAGCAGCCCCCAGGGGGCCAAAAACATTCAGTACTTC.

This chain joins TRBV6-5 and TRBJ2-3, with D possibly being TRBD1 or TRBD2 (5 bases each). Germline V lookup: CDR1 MNHEY, CDR2 SVGAGI. The ends were cut back, 2 bases at V and 3 bases at J, with 9 bases in the middle. The CDR3 contains 14 residues. In nucleotides, the CDR3 is TGTGCCAGCAGTTACGACGGGACGACAGATACGCAGTATTTT. Its protein is CASSYDGTTDTQYF.

This sequence joins TRBV6-4 and TRBJ2-7, with a weak D call TRBD2 (6 bases). V was clipped by 6 bases and J by 2 bases, with 14 bases between them. Germline assignment: CDR1 MRHNA and CDR2 SNTAGT. This CDR3 spans 14 amino acids. The CDR3 bases are TGTGCCAGCAGACCCACCGGGGGAGCCTACGAGCAGTACTTC. Its translation is CASRPTGGAYEQYF.

This clonotype was recorded a few times. V and J are TRBV4-2 and TRBJ2-3; D unresolved. V lost 1 base and J lost 0, with 8 bases in between. The CDR3 covers 15 residues. CDR1 is LGHNA and CDR2 is YNFKEQ in the germline V gene. The CDR3 here is CASSQAETSTDTQYF. The CDR3 DNA reads as TGTGCCAGCAGCCAAGCGGAGACTAGCACAGATACGCAGTATTTT.

The rearrangement joins TRBV5-1 to TRBJ1-1; a possible D gene is TRBD1 (6 bases). Looked up from germline, CDR1 is SGHRS and CDR2 is YFSETQ. The V gene lost 5 bases and the J gene lost 0 bases, with 14 bases spanning the gap. The CDR3 totals 15 residues. DNA of the CDR3: TGCGCCAGCAGAATCGGGCGACAGGTGAACACTGAAGCTTTCTTT. Its protein product is CASRIGRQVNTEAFF. Looking up the rest from reference TRBV5-1 and TRBJ1-1 gives the full variable domain: KAGVTQTPRYLIKTRGQQVTLSCSPISGHRSVSWYQQTPGQGLQFLFEYFSETQRNKGNFPGRFSGRQFSNSRSEMNVSTLELGDSALYLCASRIGRQVNTEAFFGQGTRLTVV.

Details on this clonotype: A read error may account for a junction end that differs from germline. The chain recombines TRBV7-2 with TRBJ2-1; 7 nucleotides align to TRBD2. The germline CDR1 and CDR2 sequences are SGHTA and FQGNSA. The CDR3 loop spans 14 amino acids. CDR3 DNA sequence: TGTGCCGGCAGGGCGGGAGCGAACGCCAAGGAGCAGTTCTTC. Protein product: CAGRAGANAKEQFF. The variable domain in full, with the rest retrieved from reference TRBV7-2 and TRBJ2-1, is GAGVSQSPSNKVTEKGKDVELRCDPISGHTALYWYRQSLGQGLEFLIYFQGNSAPDKSGLPSDRFSAERTGGSVSTLTIQRTQQEDSAVYLCAGRAGANAKEQFFGPGTRLTVL.

CDR3 region: CASSLVGGSRDTQYF. The CDR3 bases are TGTGCCAGCAGCTTGGTAGGAGGGAGCCGAGATACGCAGTATTTT. The chain recombines TRBV5-5 with TRBJ2-3; tentative D call: TRBD2 (6 bases). Trimming pared 0 bases from V and 5 bases from J, leaving 13 bases between. CDR3 size: 15 residues. Germline CDR1 reads SGHKS; CDR2 reads YYEKEE (reference sequence).

This clonotype was observed a few times. The CDR3 nucleotides read TGTGCCAGCACCAAGGGACTAGATGCAGATACGCAGTATTTT. It is translated as CASTKGLDADTQYF. The V call is TRBV27, the J call TRBJ2-3, with 8 positions matching TRBD2. This CDR3 region has 14 residues. J gave up 4 bases and V 7 bases, and 7 bases lay outside the gene matches. Per the germline V gene, CDR1 is MNHEY and CDR2 is SMNVEV (reference sequence).

The chain is built from TRBV29-1 and TRBJ2-5; D unclear. The CDR3 spans 11 residues. V was clipped by 4 bases and J by 4 bases, with 7 bases between them. CDR1 SQVTM and CDR2 ANQGSEA come from the germline V gene. The CDR3 bases are TGCAGCGTTGGAAGTGGAGAGACCCAGTACTTC. Translating gives CSVGSGETQYF.

The sample holds a few counts of this clonotype. This sequence joins TRBV9 and TRBJ2-2; 7 positions agree with TRBD1. CDR1 SGDLS and CDR2 YYNGEE come from the germline V gene. The CDR3 contains 16 residues. V lost 0 bases and J lost 5; bases outside the gene matches: 7. The CDR3 DNA sequence: TGTGCCAGCAGCGTAGAGGGACAGACAAGAACCGGGGAGCTGTTTTTT. This gives the protein CASSVEGQTRTGELFF.

This chain links TRBV6-1 with TRBJ2-3, with D possibly matching TRBD2 (6 bases). The germline CDR1 and CDR2 sequences are MNHNS and SASEGT. This CDR3 has 14 residues. V lost 8 bases, J lost 0 bases, and 12 bases lay in between. In nucleotides, the CDR3 is TGTGCCAGCGTCAGCGGGCTGAGCACAGATACGCAGTATTTT. Translation: CASVSGLSTDTQYF.

V and J are TRBV18 and TRBJ2-5; 10 bases are a match to TRBD1. This CDR3 is 17 amino acids long. V was pared by 3 bases and J by 4 bases, with 11 bases of the junction left unmatched. The germline V gene has CDR1 KGHSH and CDR2 LQKENI. CDR3 protein: CASSPSSGTGDRETQYF. The CDR3 nucleotides are TGTGCCAGCTCACCTTCCTCCGGGACAGGGGATAGAGAGACCCAGTACTTC.